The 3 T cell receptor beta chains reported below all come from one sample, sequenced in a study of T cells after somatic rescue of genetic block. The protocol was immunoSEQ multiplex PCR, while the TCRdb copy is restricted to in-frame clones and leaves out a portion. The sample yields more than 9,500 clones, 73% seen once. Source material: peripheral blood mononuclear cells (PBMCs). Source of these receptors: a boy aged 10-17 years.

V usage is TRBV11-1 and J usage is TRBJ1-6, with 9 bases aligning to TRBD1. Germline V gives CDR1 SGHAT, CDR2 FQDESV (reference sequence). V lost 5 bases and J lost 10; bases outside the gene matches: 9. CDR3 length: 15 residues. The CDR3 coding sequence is TGTGCCAGCAGCGCACACAGGGGGCTCGGGTCACCCCTCCACTTT. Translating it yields CASSAHRGLGSPLHF.

The CDR3 is CASSPMGRTDTQYF. The DNA for the CDR3 is TGTGCCAGCAGCCCCATGGGTCGTACAGATACGCAGTATTTT. J is TRBJ2-3 and V is TRBV7-6; D unresolved. This CDR3 has 14 residues. Germline-derived CDR1 and CDR2 are SGHVS and FNYEAQ. V was trimmed by 5 bases and J by 3 bases, leaving 12 bases between them.

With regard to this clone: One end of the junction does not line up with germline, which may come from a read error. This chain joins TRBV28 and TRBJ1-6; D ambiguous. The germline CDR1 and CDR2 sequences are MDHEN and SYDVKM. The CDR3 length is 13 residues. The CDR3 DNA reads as TGTGCCAGTTGGCCAAGCTATACTTCACCCCTCCACTTT. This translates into CASWPSYTSPLHF.